A single sample is the source of the 16 T cell receptor beta chains below, sequenced in a study of CXCR3-negative and CXCR3-positive naive CD8 T cells. General observations from the study: CXCR3-negative naive cells had less hydrophobic TRB CDR3s than did CXCR3-positive naive cells.

Preparation of TRB cDNA libraries relied on 5' RACE carrying UMI labels. TCRdb re-called the 5' RACE reads and catalogs CDR3 proteins one per entry, DNA excluded. The listing contains roughly 93,000 distinct CDR3 sequences. These receptors' targets are unknown. Sequencing was done on a sample of naive CXCR3+ CD8+ T cells from blood. The subset was: CD45RO-CCR7+CD27+CD95- naive CD8+ T cells expressing CXCR3 (TNR3+). The source is a human donor in good health. Some clones in this sample may be carry-over from other donors' samples.

The chain couples TRBV20-1 to TRBJ2-1; TCRdb's D call of TRBD2 is untestable without DNA. Per germline, CDR1 DFQATT and CDR2 SNEGSKA (reference sequence). The CDR3 length is 16 residues. The CDR3 spells CSARDWSGGNNNEQFF.

The V gene is TRBV12-3 or TRBV12-4, the J gene TRBJ2-1. This CDR3 spans 14 amino acids. CDR3 residues: CASSFFQNLNEQFF.

The chain is built from TRBV5-1 and TRBJ2-7; TCRdb proposes TRBD1, but this gene call is untestable without DNA. This CDR3 region has 14 residues. Germline V gene sequence: CDR1 SGHRS, CDR2 YFSETQ. The CDR3 sequence is CASRLRPGGYEQYF.

The chain recombines TRBV7-9 with TRBJ1-2; TCRdb lists TRBD1, though no DNA is available to test this call. CDR3 size: 12 residues. Germline-derived CDR1 and CDR2 are SEHNR and FQNEAQ (reference sequence). CDR3 sequence: CASSPQGNGYTF.

The chain combines TRBV29-1 with TRBJ1-1; the D call from TCRdb, TRBD1, cannot be confirmed without DNA. The CDR3 is 12 amino acids. Germline V lookup: CDR1 SQVTM, CDR2 ANQGSEA. CDR3 region: CSVEDRATEAFF.

V and J are TRBV28 and TRBJ2-5; without DNA, the TCRdb call of TRBD1 cannot be checked. CDR1 is MDHEN and CDR2 is SYDVKM in the germline V gene. CDR3 length: 15 residues. CDR3 protein: CASSLQDRGRETQYF.

The rearrangement links TRBV7-6 to TRBJ2-1; the D call from TCRdb, TRBD1, cannot be confirmed without DNA. There are 15 residues in the CDR3. The germline V gene encodes CDR1 SGHVS and CDR2 FNYEAQ. The CDR3 is CASSLARGDDNEQFF.

The CDR3 is CASSPRDLTEAFF. The genes are TRBV7-9 and TRBJ1-1; TCRdb's assignment of TRBD1 cannot be checked, as there is no DNA. This CDR3 region has 13 residues. Per germline, CDR1 SEHNR and CDR2 FQNEAQ (reference sequence).

This sequence joins TRBV14 and TRBJ2-7; the TRBD1 assignment by TCRdb is unverifiable without DNA. The CDR3 covers 14 residues. Per germline, CDR1 SGHDN and CDR2 FVKESK. The CDR3 spells CASSPGTEPYEQYF.

V usage is TRBV7-2 and J usage is TRBJ1-4; TCRdb reports TRBD1, a call that lacks DNA to check it against. Germline V gene sequence: CDR1 SGHTA, CDR2 FQGNSA. The CDR3 is 14 residues long. The CDR3 protein is CASRQGATNEKLFF.

The V call is TRBV7-6, the J call TRBJ1-1; the TCRdb call, TRBD1, lacks DNA for checking. The V gene's germline CDR1 is SGHVS and CDR2 FNYEAQ. The length of the CDR3 is 18 residues. The CDR3 is CASSLYLIQGRDFAEAFF.

J is TRBJ2-5 and V is TRBV29-1; the D call from TCRdb, TRBD2, cannot be confirmed without DNA. The CDR3 has 15 residues. Germline loops: CDR1 SQVTM, CDR2 ANQGSEA. Here the CDR3 reads CSVEGTSGAWETQYF.

The gene calls are TRBV11-3 and TRBJ1-1; the TCRdb D gene call, TRBD1, has no DNA to confirm it. From germline, CDR1 is SGHNT and CDR2 YENEEA. This CDR3 contains 17 residues. The CDR3 loop reads CASSPRGAPFGNTEAFF.

V usage is TRBV19 and J usage is TRBJ1-6; TCRdb returns TRBD1, unconfirmable since there is no DNA. The CDR3 totals 16 residues. CDR1 LNHDA and CDR2 SQIVND come from the germline V gene (reference sequence). The CDR3 loop reads CASSVLAGDYNSPLHF.

This chain connects TRBV5-1 to TRBJ2-5; TCRdb indicates TRBD2, and absent DNA this call remains unverified. Germline-derived CDR1 and CDR2 are SGHRS and YFSETQ. The CDR3 consists of 17 residues. The CDR3 loop is CASSLAGGAGYRETQYF.

The chain recombines TRBV7-2 with TRBJ2-7. CDR1 is SGHTA, CDR2 FQGNSA, per germline. The CDR3 has 13 residues. This chain's CDR3 is CASSLVGVLEQYF.